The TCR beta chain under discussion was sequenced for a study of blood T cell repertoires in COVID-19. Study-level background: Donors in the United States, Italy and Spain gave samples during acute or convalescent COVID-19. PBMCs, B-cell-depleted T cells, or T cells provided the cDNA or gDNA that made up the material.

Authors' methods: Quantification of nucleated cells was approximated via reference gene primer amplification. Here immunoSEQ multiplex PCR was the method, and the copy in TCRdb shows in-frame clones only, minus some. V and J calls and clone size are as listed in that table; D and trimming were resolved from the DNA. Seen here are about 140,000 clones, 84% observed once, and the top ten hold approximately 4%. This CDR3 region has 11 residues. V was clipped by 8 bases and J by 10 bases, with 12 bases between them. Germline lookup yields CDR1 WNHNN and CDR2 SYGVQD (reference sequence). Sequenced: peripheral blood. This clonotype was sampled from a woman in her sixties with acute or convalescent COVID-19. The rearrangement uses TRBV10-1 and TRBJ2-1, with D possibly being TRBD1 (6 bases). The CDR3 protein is CASGTRSEQFF. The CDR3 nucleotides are TGCGCCAGCGGGACACGCTCGGAGCAGTTCTTC.